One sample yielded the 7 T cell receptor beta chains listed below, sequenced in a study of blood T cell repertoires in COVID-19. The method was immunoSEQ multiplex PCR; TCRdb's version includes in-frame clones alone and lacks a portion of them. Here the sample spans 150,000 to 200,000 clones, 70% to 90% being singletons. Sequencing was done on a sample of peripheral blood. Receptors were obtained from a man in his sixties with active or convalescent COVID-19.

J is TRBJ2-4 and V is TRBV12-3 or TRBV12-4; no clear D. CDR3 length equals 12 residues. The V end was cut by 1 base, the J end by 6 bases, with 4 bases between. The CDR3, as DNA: TGTGCCAGCAGTTTAGACAGAAACATTCAGTACTTC. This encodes CASSLDRNIQYF.

The CDR3 bases are TGCGCCAGCAGCTTGTCAGGGGGCTCCAACGTCCTGACTTTC. Translating gives CASSLSGGSNVLTF. The chain joins TRBV5-1 to TRBJ2-6; 8 nucleotides match TRBD1. Germline V CDR1 and CDR2: SGHRS, YFSETQ. The CDR3 length is 14 residues. The junction had 2 bases not matched to a gene; V was cut back by 1 base and J by 8 bases.

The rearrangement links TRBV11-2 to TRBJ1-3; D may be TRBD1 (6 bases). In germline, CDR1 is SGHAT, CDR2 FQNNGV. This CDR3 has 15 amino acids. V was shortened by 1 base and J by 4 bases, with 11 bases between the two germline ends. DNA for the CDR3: TGTGCCAGCAGCTTAGGGGGGGGCGCGGGAAACACCATATATTTT. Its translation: CASSLGGGAGNTIYF. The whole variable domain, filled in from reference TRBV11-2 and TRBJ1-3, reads EAGVAQSPRYKIIEKRQSVAFWCNPISGHATLYWYQQILGQGPKLLIQFQNNGVVDDSQLPKDRFSAERLKGVDSTLKIQPAKLEDSAVYLCASSLGGGAGNTIYFGEGSWLTVV.

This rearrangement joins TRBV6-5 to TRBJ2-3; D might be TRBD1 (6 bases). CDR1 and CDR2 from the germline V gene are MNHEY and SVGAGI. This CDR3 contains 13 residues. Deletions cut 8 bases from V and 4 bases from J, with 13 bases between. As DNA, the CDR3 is TGTGCCAGCCGGGACACCCTGGCAGATACGCAGTATTTT. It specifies CASRDTLADTQYF.

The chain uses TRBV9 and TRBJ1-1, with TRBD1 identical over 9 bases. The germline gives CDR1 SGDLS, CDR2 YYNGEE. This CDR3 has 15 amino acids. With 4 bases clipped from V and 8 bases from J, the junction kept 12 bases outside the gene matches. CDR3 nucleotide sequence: TGTGCCAGCAGCACCCTAGGACAGGGGCCCGGAGAAGCTTTCTTT. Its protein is CASSTLGQGPGEAFF.

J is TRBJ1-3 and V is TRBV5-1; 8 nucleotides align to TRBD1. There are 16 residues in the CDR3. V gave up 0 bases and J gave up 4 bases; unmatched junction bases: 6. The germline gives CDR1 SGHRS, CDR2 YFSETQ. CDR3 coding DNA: TGCGCCAGCAGCTTGGCGGGCAGGGGGCAAGGAAACACCATATATTTT. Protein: CASSLAGRGQGNTIYF. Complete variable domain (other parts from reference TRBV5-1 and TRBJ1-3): KAGVTQTPRYLIKTRGQQVTLSCSPISGHRSVSWYQQTPGQGLQFLFEYFSETQRNKGNFPGRFSGRQFSNSRSEMNVSTLELGDSALYLCASSLAGRGQGNTIYFGEGSWLTVV.

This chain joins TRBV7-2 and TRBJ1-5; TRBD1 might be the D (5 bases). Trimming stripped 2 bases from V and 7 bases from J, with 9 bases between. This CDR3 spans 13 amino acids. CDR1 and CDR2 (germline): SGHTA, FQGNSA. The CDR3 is CASSLLGRQPQHF. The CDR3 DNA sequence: TGTGCCAGCAGCTTATTGGGGCGGCAGCCCCAGCATTTT.